This entry describes one T cell receptor beta chain. The antigen is undetermined. This entry is derived from a study of cytomegalovirus exposure and HLA in healthy donors. Across the whole study: Sequencing of 150 million to 200 million T cells in an earlier analysis found under 120 million unique TCR beta sequences.

The study ran its PCR with 60 Vbeta and 13 Jbeta primers. Measured with immunoSEQ multiplex PCR; TCRdb has only the in-frame clones, and not every one. This sample carries about 82,000 clones, 74% of them seen once, and the ten largest clones take around 6.4%. Study-level findings and limits: The study labeled 164 TCR beta chains cytomegalovirus-associated.

The sequenced material came from PBMCs. The clonotype was recovered from a woman in her forties or fifties in good health and CMV-seropositive.

CDR3 region: CASNRQFPYEQYF. CDR3 in DNA: TGTGCCAGCAACCGACAGTTTCCCTACGAGCAGTACTTC. This sequence joins TRBV6-1 and TRBJ2-7; D is possibly TRBD1 (5 bases). The ends were cut back, 7 bases at V and 2 bases at J, with 12 bases in the middle. There are 13 residues in the CDR3. Germline lookup yields CDR1 MNHNS and CDR2 SASEGT.